Listed below are T cell receptor beta chains from one sample, sequenced in a study of T-cell reconstitution after alpha-beta-depleted transplantation in children. In TCRdb, the PCR reads were re-called with MiXCR into one record per CDR3 protein. Of roughly 670,000 distinct CDR3 sequences listed, approximately 14% were seen once; the top ten hold 0.79%. The source material was PBMCs, sampled before TCRalphabeta/CD19-depleted stem cell transplant. Source of these receptors: a girl aged 2 to 9 with congenital amegakaryocytic thrombocytopenia, due to receive a stem cell transplant. Each CDR3 is given with its conserved first and last residue. A D gene is named only where the DNA matches it firmly. Clone size appears in some rows only: once, few, many, or a class for an expanded clone.

clone size	D gene	V gene	J gene	CDR3 length	CDR3 DNA	CDR3 protein
many	TRBD2	TRBV5-6	TRBJ2-7	17	TGTGCCAGCAGCTTGTTTTTTTACTCCGGGACTACCTACGAGCAGTACTTC	CASSLFFYSGTTYEQYF
-	TRBD1	TRBV28	TRBJ2-7	17	TGTGCCAGCAGTTTTAGCGTTCCGGGACAGGGTCGCTACGAGCAGTACTTC	CASSFSVPGQGRYEQYF
many	-	TRBV6-5	TRBJ2-7	14	-	CASSYGVAGGSLYF
many	TRBD2	TRBV12-3/TRBV12-4	TRBJ2-2	16	TGTGCCAGCGAGCTGACTAGCGGTACGAACACCGGGGAGCTGTTTTTT	CASELTSGTNTGELFF
once	-	TRBV12-3/TRBV12-4	TRBJ2-1	12	TGTGCCAGCAGTTTAGGAGACAGTAGACAGTTCTTC	CASSLGDSRQFF
few	TRBD2	TRBV5-1	TRBJ2-2	17	TGCGCCAGCAGCTTGGGACTAGCGGGCCCGAACACCGGGGAGCTGTTTTTT	CASSLGLAGPNTGELFF
many	-	TRBV2	TRBJ2-5	15	TGTGCCAGCAGTGAGCCAGACTATTACCAAGAGACCCAGTACTTC	CASSEPDYYQETQYF
many	TRBD1	TRBV20-1	TRBJ2-1	12	TGCAGTGCGTCCGAAACAGGGGACGAGCAGTTCTTC	CSASETGDEQFF
-	-	TRBV5-1	TRBJ1-3	18	TGCGCCAGCAGCCGAAGATTCGACAGGCCTAACTCTGGAAACACCATATATTTT	CASSRRFDRPNSGNTIYF
many	-	TRBV12-3/TRBV12-4	TRBJ1-4	13	TGTGCCAGCACCGGACGGCAAAATGAAAAACTGTTTTTT	CASTGRQNEKLFF
few	TRBD2	TRBV10-3	TRBJ2-1	16	TGTGCCATCAGTGGCCCGGCGGGAGTCCAGTACAATGAGCAGTTCTTC	CAISGPAGVQYNEQFF
few	-	TRBV12-3/TRBV12-4	TRBJ2-5	11	TGTGCCAGCAAAGGGGTTGAGACCCAGTACTTC	CASKGVETQYF
few	TRBD2	TRBV5-1	TRBJ2-7	16	TGCGCCAGCAGCTTGGAAGGGACTATCTCAACCTACGAGCAGTACTTC	CASSLEGTISTYEQYF
many	TRBD1	TRBV5-1	TRBJ2-7	14	TGCGCCAGCACGCTCGACAACAGGGGCTACGAGCAGTACTTC	CASTLDNRGYEQYF
many	TRBD2	TRBV20-1	TRBJ2-3	14	TGCAGTGCTAGTCTCGGGCGGGAGGAGGATACGCAGTATTTT	CSASLGREEDTQYF
many	-	TRBV7-2	TRBJ2-1	13	TGTGCCAGCAGCTTAGGGGCAGCGGCTGAGCAGTTCTTC	CASSLGAAAEQFF
many	TRBD1	TRBV7-9	TRBJ1-6	15	TGTGCCAGCAGCTTTCAGGGGGCGATGGGTTCACCCCTCCACTTT	CASSFQGAMGSPLHF
-	TRBD2	TRBV5-1	TRBJ2-1	17	TGCGCCAGCAGCAGACCAAAGGGACTAGCAGTGTACAATGAGCAGTTCTTC	CASSRPKGLAVYNEQFF
many	TRBD2	TRBV29-1	TRBJ2-3	12	TGCAGCTGGCTAGCGGTAGGGGATACGCAGTATTTT	CSWLAVGDTQYF
once	TRBD2	TRBV18	TRBJ2-1	14	TGTGCCAGCTCAGGGGAGGGAGGCGACAATGAGCAGTTCTTC	CASSGEGGDNEQFF
-	TRBD1	TRBV5-1	TRBJ2-7	15	TGCGCCAGCAGCTTGTGGGACAGGCTCTCCTACGAGCAGTACTTC	CASSLWDRLSYEQYF
few	TRBD1	TRBV5-1	TRBJ2-5	15	TGCGCCAGCAGCATCACGACAGGGTGGTCAGAGACCCAGTACTTC	CASSITTGWSETQYF
-	-	TRBV7-8	TRBJ1-5	13	TGTGCCAGCAGCTTAGCGAAGAGTCAGCCCCAGCATTTT	CASSLAKSQPQHF
many	-	TRBV20-1	TRBJ2-1	11	TGCAGTGCTGATTTATACAATGAGCAGTTCTTC	CSADLYNEQFF
-	-	TRBV3-1	TRBJ1-1	14	TGTGCCAGCAGCCATGGGCGAACTGACACTGAAGCTTTCTTT	CASSHGRTDTEAFF
many	-	TRBV5-1	TRBJ1-5	15	TGCGCCAGCAGCTTGACGGCAGATAGCAATCAGCCCCAGCATTTT	CASSLTADSNQPQHF
many	-	TRBV5-5	TRBJ1-4	17	TGTGCCAGCAGCTTGGGCTTGGCTGGGACAACTAATGAAAAACTGTTTTTT	CASSLGLAGTTNEKLFF
many	-	TRBV29-1	TRBJ2-2	14	TGCAGCGTTGAGGGCTCGTGGGGCACCGGGGAGCTGTTTTTT	CSVEGSWGTGELFF